The entry below describes one TCR beta chain. Antigen specificity is unknown. Both 60 Vbeta primers and 13 Jbeta primers went into the PCR. Produced via immunoSEQ multiplex PCR; TCRdb's table is partial and in-frame only. This table holds some 200,000 clones, roughly 80% found once. This sample was included in a study of cytomegalovirus exposure and HLA in healthy donors. Study-level information: Earlier, 95 million to 130 million unique TCR beta sequences were recovered from about 179 million T cells by an analysis.

Study results and caveats: Indistinguishable V segments such as TRBV6-2 and TRBV6-3 were excluded. In a later analysis, the majority of CMV-associated beta chains seemingly showed HLA restriction. Reportedly, diagnosis of cytomegalovirus status by the classifier showed high specificity and sensitivity.

Trimming stripped 3 bases from V and 10 bases from J, with 13 bases between. Germline-derived CDR1 and CDR2 are MNHEY and SMNVEV (reference sequence). The CDR3 extends over 14 amino acids. The sample consisted of PBMCs. The TCR comes from a male donor in good health and CMV-seropositive. The V call is TRBV27, the J call TRBJ1-6, with a possible D match to TRBD1 (6 bases). The CDR3 coding sequence is TGTGCCAGCAGTTTCTTACAGGGTGGGTCACCCCTCCACTTT. Translating gives CASSFLQGGSPLHF.